This T cell receptor (beta chain) was captured by sequencing in a study of T cell responses to AZD1222 COVID-19 vaccine. Study results and caveats: White British ancestry dominated among donors, who included more females, and clonal diversity was possibly underestimated. Baseline seropositivity occurred in only a handful of AZD1222 recipients. When two AZD1222 doses had been given, Spike-specific TCR breadth and depth rose. Repertoires were collected only later (after the peak T cell response had occurred).

Regarding this clone: The antigen remains undetermined.

Germline CDR1 SGHTS, CDR2 YDEGEE. The CDR3 has 15 residues. V was cut by 6 bases and J by 5 bases, with 15 bases left in between. Measured with immunoSEQ multiplex PCR; TCRdb has only the in-frame clones, and not every one. The table lists more than 75,000 clones, about 91% of them singletons. The V gene is TRBV5-8, the J gene TRBJ1-6; D possibly corresponds to TRBD1 (5 bases). The clonotype comes from an adult in good health. The starting material was peripheral blood, obtained on day 0 of AZD1222 vaccination. CDR3 protein: CASKKTDLNNSPLHF. CDR3 coding DNA: TGTGCCAGCAAAAAGACAGACCTAAATAATTCACCCCTCCACTTT.